This TCR beta chain comes out of a study of T-cell reconstitution after alpha-beta-depleted transplantation in children. Overall study findings and caveats: Several hundred expanded graft clones reportedly supplied alpha-beta T cells about two months after transplant. T-cell numbers and diversity, one year after transplant, stemmed largely from T cells that were newly produced.

TCRbeta library preparation incorporated unique molecular identifiers. MiXCR was run by TCRdb on the PCR reads, yielding one entry per CDR3 protein. The table records around 500,000 distinct CDR3 sequences, roughly 23% of them present only once. On this clonotype: Antigen specificity is unknown.

This CDR3 region has 14 residues. Trimming removed 6 bases from V and 2 bases from J, with 13 bases in between. This sequence originates from a boy in the first two years of life who had a stem cell transplant for acute myeloid leukemia, so the T cells may come from the graft donor. The chain uses TRBV12-3 or TRBV12-4 and TRBJ2-5, with D perhaps matching TRBD1 or TRBD2 (5 bases each). Sample: PBMCs, mostly from graft donor cells, taken 360 days after TCRalphabeta/CD19-depleted stem cell transplant. CDR3 nucleotide sequence: TGTGCCAGCAGCACCGGGGCAGAACAAGAGACCCAGTACTTC. Its translation: CASSTGAEQETQYF.